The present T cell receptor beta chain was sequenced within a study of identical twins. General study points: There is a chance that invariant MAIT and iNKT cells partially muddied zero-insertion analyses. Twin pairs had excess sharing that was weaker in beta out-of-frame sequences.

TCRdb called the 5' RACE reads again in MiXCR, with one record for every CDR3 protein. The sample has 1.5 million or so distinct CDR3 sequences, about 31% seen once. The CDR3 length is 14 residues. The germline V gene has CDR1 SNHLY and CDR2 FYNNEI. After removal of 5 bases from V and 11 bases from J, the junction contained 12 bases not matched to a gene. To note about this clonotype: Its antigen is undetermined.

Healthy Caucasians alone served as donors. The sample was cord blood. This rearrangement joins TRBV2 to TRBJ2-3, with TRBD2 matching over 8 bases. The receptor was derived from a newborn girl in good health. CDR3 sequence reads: CASSTYSGTSEQYF. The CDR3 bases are TGTGCCAGCAGTACCTACTCCGGGACTAGTGAGCAGTATTTT.